The rows below give T cell receptor beta chains drawn from one sample of a study of blood T cell repertoires in COVID-19. Measured with immunoSEQ multiplex PCR; TCRdb has only the in-frame clones, and not every one. The sample records 400,000 to 500,000 clones, over 75% being singletons. The specimen was PBMCs or T cells enriched from blood (not recorded which). These receptors were obtained from a woman aged 18 to 35 who had been exposed to COVID-19. The CDR3 runs from the conserved cysteine through the conserved F or W. A D gene is named only where the DNA matches it firmly. Expanded clones get a size class; other rows say once, few or many, or leave the size out.

d_gene | j_gene | abundance | v_gene | CDR3nt | CDR3aa
TRBD1 | TRBJ2-7 | - | TRBV16 | TGTGCCAGCAGCCCCCGGGACAGCCTTTACGAGCAGTACTTC | CASSPRDSLYEQYF
TRBD2 | TRBJ2-5 | - | TRBV7-8 | TGTGCCAGCAGCTTAGCTGGGGCGGGGGGGCTTCGGGAGACCCAGTACTTC | CASSLAGAGGLRETQYF
TRBD1 | TRBJ1-4 | - | TRBV5-8 | TGTGCCAGCAGCTTCGGACAGGAGGTGAATGAAAAACTGTTTTTT | CASSFGQEVNEKLFF
- | TRBJ2-2 | - | TRBV7-3 | TGTGCCAGCAGCTCGCTGGACATCACCGGGGAGCTGTTTTTT | CASSSLDITGELFF
- | TRBJ1-5 | - | TRBV7-2 | TGTGCCAGCAGCTTAGAGGAGGGGCGGCAGCCCCAGCATTTT | CASSLEEGRQPQHF
TRBD1 | TRBJ2-3 | - | TRBV10-3 | TGTGCCACAGCGGACAGGGGAGAATCAGACACGCAGTATTTT | CATADRGESDTQYF
- | TRBJ1-2 | - | TRBV19 | TGTGCCAGTAGTATCTCAGACAGCTATGGCTACACCTTC | CASSISDSYGYTF
TRBD1 | TRBJ1-4 | - | TRBV3-1/TRBV3-2 | TGTGCCAGCAGCCCCGGACAGGGGACGACTAATGAAAAACTGTTTTTT | CASSPGQGTTNEKLFF
TRBD2 | TRBJ2-1 | - | TRBV5-6 | TGTGCCAGCAGCGCCAGGACTAGCGGGAGCCGTAATGAGCAGTTCTTC | CASSARTSGSRNEQFF
TRBD1 | TRBJ2-1 | - | TRBV29-1 | TGCAGCGTCAAACCGACAGGGGCATACAATGAGCAGTTCTTC | CSVKPTGAYNEQFF
- | TRBJ1-6 | - | TRBV3-1/TRBV3-2 | TGTGCCAGCAGCCAAGTAGCCAGACCCCTCCACTTT | CASSQVARPLHF
- | TRBJ1-4 | - | TRBV5-1 | TGCGCCAGCAGCTTGGGGGCCCAACAGCTTGAAAAACTGTTTTTT | CASSLGAQQLEKLFF
TRBD1 | TRBJ2-7 | once | TRBV11-2 | TGTGCCAGCAGCTTAGTTCAGGGGGCCCACGAGCAGTACTTC | CASSLVQGAHEQYF
TRBD2 | TRBJ2-7 | - | TRBV3-1/TRBV3-2 | TGTGCCAGCAGCCATATTGCGGGAGCCTACGAGCAGTACTTC | CASSHIAGAYEQYF
TRBD1 | TRBJ1-5 | - | TRBV28 | TGTGCCAGCAGTTTATCGACAGGGTTAAGCCAGCCCCAGCATTTT | CASSLSTGLSQPQHF
TRBD2 | TRBJ2-7 | - | TRBV5-1 | TGCGCCAGCAGCCCGGGACTAGCGATCTCCTACGAGCAGTACTTC | CASSPGLAISYEQYF
TRBD1 | TRBJ1-1 | - | TRBV4-3 | TGCGCCAGCAGCCAATATGGGACAGGGGGGAACACTGAAGCTTTCTTT | CASSQYGTGGNTEAFF
TRBD1 | TRBJ2-1 | - | TRBV28 | TGTGCCAGTCAGACAGGGGGGACCTACAATGAGCAGTTCTTC | CASQTGGTYNEQFF
TRBD1 | TRBJ1-3 | - | TRBV5-8 | TGTGCCAGCAGCTTGGGACAGGGGGCTGGAAACACCATATATTTT | CASSLGQGAGNTIYF
TRBD1 | TRBJ2-7 | - | TRBV7-9 | TGTGCCAGCAGCTTAGGGGGCAGGGGGTACGAGCAGTACTTC | CASSLGGRGYEQYF
TRBD2 | TRBJ2-7 | - | TRBV28 | TGTGCCAGCGGGGAGGGATCCTACGAGCAGTACTTC | CASGEGSYEQYF
- | TRBJ1-2 | - | TRBV15 | TGTGCCACCAGCAGTCAGAACGTCTATGGCTACACCTTC | CATSSQNVYGYTF
- | TRBJ1-1 | - | TRBV10-3 | TGTGCCATCAGTGAGTCTGCAGGCGAAGCTTTCTTT | CAISESAGEAFF
- | TRBJ2-7 | few | TRBV5-4 | TGTGCCAGCAGCTTAGGACCGGGGGACTACGAGCAGTACTTC | CASSLGPGDYEQYF
TRBD1 | TRBJ1-6 | - | TRBV7-8 | TGTGCCAGCAGCTCGCCGAGGGACAGGGCGCGCTTCACCCTCCACTTT | CASSSPRDRARFTLHF
- | TRBJ1-2 | - | TRBV7-4 | TGTGCCAGCAGCTTAGCGGTCAGTTCTAACTATGGCTACACCTTC | CASSLAVSSNYGYTF
TRBD1 | TRBJ1-6 | - | TRBV5-5 | TGTGCCAGCAGCTTGGTTGGGACAGCTAATTCACCCCTCCACTTT | CASSLVGTANSPLHF
TRBD1 | TRBJ2-7 | - | TRBV7-9 | TGTGCCAGCAGCTTAGCAGGGGCGACAGGGTCCAGGTACGAGCAGTACTTC | CASSLAGATGSRYEQYF
- | TRBJ1-1 | - | TRBV11-2 | TGTGCCAGCAGCTTGAGAATCCAGGCGAACACTGAAGCTTTCTTT | CASSLRIQANTEAFF
- | TRBJ1-3 | - | TRBV6-5 | TGTGCCAGCAGTTACTTGCCCGGGACTGGAAACACCATATATTTT | CASSYLPGTGNTIYF
TRBD1 | TRBJ1-6 | once | TRBV5-1 | TGCGCCAGCAGCTTGGAGGGACAGGGCGCTTCACCCCTCCACTTT | CASSLEGQGASPLHF
- | TRBJ2-7 | - | TRBV4-2 | TGTGCCAGCAGCCAAGACAGGGTGGTAGGCTACGAGCAGTACTTC | CASSQDRVVGYEQYF
- | TRBJ2-5 | - | TRBV4-1 | TGCGCCAGCAGCGCGGGACTGCGGGAGACCCAGTACTTC | CASSAGLRETQYF
- | TRBJ2-7 | - | TRBV16 | TGTGCCAGCAGCCAAAGGTACAGTGCCTACGAGCAGTACTTC | CASSQRYSAYEQYF
- | TRBJ2-5 | - | TRBV7-9 | TGTGCCAGCAGCCCAAAGACAGGATATCAAGAGACCCAGTACTTC | CASSPKTGYQETQYF
TRBD2 | TRBJ2-1 | - | TRBV7-7 | TGTGCTAGCAGTCCCCTCGGGCTAGCGGGGGGAGGGAATGAGCAGTTCTTC | CASSPLGLAGGGNEQFF
TRBD2 | TRBJ2-3 | - | TRBV5-4 | TGTGCCAGCAGCGCGGGACTAGCCGACTCAGATACGCAGTATTTT | CASSAGLADSDTQYF
- | TRBJ1-5 | - | TRBV24-1 | TGTGCCACCAGTGACGGGGATAGCAATCAGCCCCAGCATTTT | CATSDGDSNQPQHF